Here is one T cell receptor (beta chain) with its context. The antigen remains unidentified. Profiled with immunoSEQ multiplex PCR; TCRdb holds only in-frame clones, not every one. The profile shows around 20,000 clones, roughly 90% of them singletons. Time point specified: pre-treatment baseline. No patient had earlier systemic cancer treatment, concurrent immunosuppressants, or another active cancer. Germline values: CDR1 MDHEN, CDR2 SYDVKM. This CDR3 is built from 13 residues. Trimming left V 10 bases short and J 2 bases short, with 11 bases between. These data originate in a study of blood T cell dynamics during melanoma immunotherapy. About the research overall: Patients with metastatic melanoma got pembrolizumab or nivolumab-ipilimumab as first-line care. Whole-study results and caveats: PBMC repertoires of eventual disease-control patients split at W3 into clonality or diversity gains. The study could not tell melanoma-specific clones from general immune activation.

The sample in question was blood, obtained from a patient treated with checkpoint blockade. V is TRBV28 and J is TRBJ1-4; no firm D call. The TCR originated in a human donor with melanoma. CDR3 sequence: CATLDTTNEKLFF. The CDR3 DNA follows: TGTGCCACCCTAGACACGACTAATGAAAAACTGTTTTTT. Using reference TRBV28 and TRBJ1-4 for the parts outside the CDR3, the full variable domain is DVKVTQSSRYLVKRTGEKVFLECVQDMDHENMFWYRQDPGLGLRLIYFSYDVKMKEKGDIPEGYSVSREKKERFSLILESASTNQTSMYLCATLDTTNEKLFFGSGTQLSVL.